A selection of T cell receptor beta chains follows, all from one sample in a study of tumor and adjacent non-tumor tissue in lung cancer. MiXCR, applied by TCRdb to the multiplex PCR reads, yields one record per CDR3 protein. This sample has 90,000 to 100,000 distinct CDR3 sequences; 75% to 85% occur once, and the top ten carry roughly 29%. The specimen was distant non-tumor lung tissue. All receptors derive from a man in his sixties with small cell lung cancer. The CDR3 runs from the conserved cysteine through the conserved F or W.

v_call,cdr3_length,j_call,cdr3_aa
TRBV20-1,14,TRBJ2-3,CSVRVRSSTDTQYF
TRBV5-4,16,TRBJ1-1,CSSSLEAGGASTEAFF
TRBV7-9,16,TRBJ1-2,CASSLSDRTDGGGYTF
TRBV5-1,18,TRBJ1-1,CASSLAGVLEIPSTEAFF
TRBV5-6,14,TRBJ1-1,CASSLGQLDTEAFF
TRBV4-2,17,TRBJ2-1,CASSQDLAGKGYNERFF
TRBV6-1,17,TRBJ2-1,CASSAPRLARIYNGQFF
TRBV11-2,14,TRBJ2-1,CASQKRQGDSDQFF
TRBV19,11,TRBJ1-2,CASSGGDGYTF
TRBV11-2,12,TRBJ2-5,CASSFPRRKGYF
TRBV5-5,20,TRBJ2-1,CASGPGTSGNLLSRENEQFF
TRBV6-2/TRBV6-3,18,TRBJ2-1,CASSYSPGAASRYNEQFF
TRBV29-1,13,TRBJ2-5,CSVGHGRGETQYF
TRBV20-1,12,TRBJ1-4,CSARATSKKLFF
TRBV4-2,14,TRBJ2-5,CTSNQGGRQETQYF
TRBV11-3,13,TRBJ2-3,CASSFQGSDTQYF
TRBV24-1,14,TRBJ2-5,CATSDSDGQENQYF
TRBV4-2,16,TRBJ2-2,CASSQDLRANTEELFF
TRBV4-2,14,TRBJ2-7,CASSQDPKVYEQYF
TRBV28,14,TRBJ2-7,CASSLQPRGYEQYF
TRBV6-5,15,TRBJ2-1,CASSYFAVSYNEQFF
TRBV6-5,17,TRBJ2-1,CASSYSNWGLADNEQFF
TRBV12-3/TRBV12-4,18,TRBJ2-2,CASSLLLAGPAVTGELFF
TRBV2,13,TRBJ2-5,CASSVDSGETQYF